This T cell receptor beta chain appears in the sequencing data of a study of shared T cell receptors in the human thymus. Germline CDR1 and CDR2: MNHEY and SMNVEV (reference sequence). The ends lost 3 bases at V and 7 bases at J; junction bases unmatched: 29. This CDR3 contains 22 residues. Data came from immunoSEQ multiplex PCR; TCRdb stores just in-frame clones and leaves some out. The data contain 600,000 to 900,000 clones, 70% to 90% of them singletons. The same sample was also studied in work on human thymus T cells. That work contributes: The donor group consisted of healthy Finnish infants who were having corrective surgery for congenital heart defects. Resections from corrective heart surgery provided thymus tissue. V and J genes seemed to be used with bias in thymic and blood repertoires. Related work showed strongly overlapping thymic repertoires across unrelated individuals.

The TCR sequence derives from a girl less than two years old with a congenital heart defect. Sequences were obtained from thymocytes. The chain employs TRBV27 and TRBJ1-2; 10 bases are shared with TRBD1. CDR3 sequence: CASSFFVTRPLVPDRGQGGYTF. The CDR3 bases are TGTGCCAGCAGTTTCTTCGTCACCCGACCGTTGGTACCTGACAGGGGGCAAGGTGGCTACACCTTC.